The sequence of this T cell receptor beta chain was determined in a study of CXCR3-negative and CXCR3-positive naive CD8 T cells. cDNA libraries for TRB were generated by 5' RACE incorporating UMI labels. TCRdb reprocessed the 5' RACE reads, with one entry per CDR3 protein and no DNA. This repertoire comprises approximately 100,000 distinct CDR3 sequences; its ten largest clones make up approximately 1.5%. CDR3 length: 16 residues. CDR1 is LGHNA, CDR2 YNFKEQ, per germline. The CD45RO-CCR7+CD27+CD95- phenotype denoted naive CD8+ T cells. The J gene is TRBJ2-3, the V gene TRBV4-2; TCRdb's D call, TRBD2, is unchecked because there is no DNA. The sequence was collected from a human donor in good health. Some clones in this sample may be carry-over from other donors' samples. Source material: naive CXCR3- CD8+ T cells from blood. Indicated subset: CD45RO-CCR7+CD27+CD95- naive CD8+ T cells lacking CXCR3 (TNR3-). CDR3 region: CASSHAQAGGSDTQYF.